The subject of this entry is one T cell receptor beta chain. The target antigen is unknown. UMIs and sample barcodes were carried by the TCR alpha and TCR beta cDNA libraries that 5'RACE produced using constant-segment primers. TCRdb re-called the 5' RACE reads with MiXCR, one entry per CDR3 protein. The sample comprises about 340,000 distinct CDR3 sequences, 13% of which are singletons, and 20% to 25% rests with the top ten. The data are from a study of T-cell memory formation after mild COVID-19. Study summary: TCR clusters were mostly donor specific. General study results and limits: Shrinking CD4+ clones resided mostly in CM and EM, and CD8+ ones in EMRA. Whether second-wave clones peaking at day 37 were SARS-CoV-2 specific went unconfirmed.

CDR1 is LGHNA, CDR2 YNFKEQ, per germline. CDR3 length equals 14 residues. Trimming took off 0 bases at V and 2 bases at J, with 4 bases between the two ends. The source material was PBMCs or a T cell subset sorted from them (not recorded which). The gene calls are TRBV4-2 and TRBJ2-2, with D hard to call. The origin of this receptor is a man in his late teens or twenties who had mild COVID-19 (a few samples of this study predate the infection). Cell type and time point are not known. The CDR3 bases are TGTGCCAGCAGCCAAGACCATAACACCGGGGAGCTGTTTTTT. Its translation is CASSQDHNTGELFF.